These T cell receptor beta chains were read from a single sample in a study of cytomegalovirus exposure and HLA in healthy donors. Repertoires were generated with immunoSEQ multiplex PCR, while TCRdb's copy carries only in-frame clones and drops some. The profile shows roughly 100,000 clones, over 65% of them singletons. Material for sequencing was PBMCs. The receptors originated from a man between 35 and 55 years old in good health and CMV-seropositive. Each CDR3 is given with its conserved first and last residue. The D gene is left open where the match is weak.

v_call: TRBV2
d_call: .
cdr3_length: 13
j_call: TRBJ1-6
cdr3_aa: CASSSYPGSPLHF

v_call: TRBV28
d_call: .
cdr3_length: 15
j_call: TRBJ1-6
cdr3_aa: CASTRAGFGDSPLHF

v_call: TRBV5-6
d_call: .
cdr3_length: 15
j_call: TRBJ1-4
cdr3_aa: CASSSRGTGFEKLFF

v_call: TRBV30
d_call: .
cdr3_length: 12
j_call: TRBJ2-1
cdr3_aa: CAWSVLDKWQFF

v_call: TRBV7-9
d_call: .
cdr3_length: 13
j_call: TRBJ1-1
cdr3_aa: CASSFTMNTEAFF

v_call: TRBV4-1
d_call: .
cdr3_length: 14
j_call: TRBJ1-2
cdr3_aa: CASSQDRGGYGYTF

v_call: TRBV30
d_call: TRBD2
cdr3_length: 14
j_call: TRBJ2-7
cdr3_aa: CAWSLTSGSLEQYF

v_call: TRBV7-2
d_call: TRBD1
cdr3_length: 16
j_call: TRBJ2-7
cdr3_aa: CASSTGQGGAGHEQYF

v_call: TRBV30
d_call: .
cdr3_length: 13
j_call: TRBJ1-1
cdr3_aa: CAWSVTGLTEAFF

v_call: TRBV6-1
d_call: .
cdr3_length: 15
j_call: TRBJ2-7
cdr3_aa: CASSDPPGGQYEQYF

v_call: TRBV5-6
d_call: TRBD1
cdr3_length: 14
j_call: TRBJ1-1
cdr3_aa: CASSNRDRVPEAFF

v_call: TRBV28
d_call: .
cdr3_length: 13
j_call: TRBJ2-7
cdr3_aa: CASSPEYSYEQYF

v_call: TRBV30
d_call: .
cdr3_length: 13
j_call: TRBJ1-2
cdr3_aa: CAWNNGVGYGYTF

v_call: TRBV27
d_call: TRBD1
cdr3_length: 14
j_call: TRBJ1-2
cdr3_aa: CASRGQGLNYGYTF

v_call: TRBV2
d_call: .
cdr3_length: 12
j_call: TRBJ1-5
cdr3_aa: CASSVGPEGQHF

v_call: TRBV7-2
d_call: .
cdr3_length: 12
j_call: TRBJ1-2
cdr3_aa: CASSSDIRGYTF

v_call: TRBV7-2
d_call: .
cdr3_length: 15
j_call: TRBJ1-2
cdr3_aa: CASSPRDSTRYGYTF

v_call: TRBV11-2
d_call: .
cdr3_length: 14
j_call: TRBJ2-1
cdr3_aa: CASSLGSGVNEQFF

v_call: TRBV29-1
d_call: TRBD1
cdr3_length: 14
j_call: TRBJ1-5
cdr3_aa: CSVRGPSENQPQHF

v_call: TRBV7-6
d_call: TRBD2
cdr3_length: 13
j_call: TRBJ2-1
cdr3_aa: CASSGTSRNEQFF

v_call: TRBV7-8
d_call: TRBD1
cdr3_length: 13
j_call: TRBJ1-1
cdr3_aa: CASTGTGDTEAFF

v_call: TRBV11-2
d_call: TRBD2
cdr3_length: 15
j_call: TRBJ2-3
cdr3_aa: CASRRGGERADTQYF

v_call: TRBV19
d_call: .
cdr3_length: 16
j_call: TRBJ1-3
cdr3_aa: CASKEGRQPSGNTIYF

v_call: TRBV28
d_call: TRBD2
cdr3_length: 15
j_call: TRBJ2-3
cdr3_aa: CASSLTSGRVDTQYF

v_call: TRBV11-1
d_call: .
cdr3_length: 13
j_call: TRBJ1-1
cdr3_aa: CASSLGGVKWAFF

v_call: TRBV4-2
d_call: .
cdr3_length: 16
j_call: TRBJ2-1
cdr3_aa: CASSHAFAGPADEQFF

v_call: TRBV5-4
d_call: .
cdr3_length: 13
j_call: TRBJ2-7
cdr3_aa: CASSLDRTYEQYF

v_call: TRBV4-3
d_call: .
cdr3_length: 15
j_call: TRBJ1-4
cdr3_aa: CASSQDGQGGEKLFF

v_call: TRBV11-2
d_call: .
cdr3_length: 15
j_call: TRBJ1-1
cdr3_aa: CASSSPQGTRTEAFF

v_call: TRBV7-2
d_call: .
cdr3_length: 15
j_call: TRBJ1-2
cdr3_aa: CASSLGVGKGEGYTF